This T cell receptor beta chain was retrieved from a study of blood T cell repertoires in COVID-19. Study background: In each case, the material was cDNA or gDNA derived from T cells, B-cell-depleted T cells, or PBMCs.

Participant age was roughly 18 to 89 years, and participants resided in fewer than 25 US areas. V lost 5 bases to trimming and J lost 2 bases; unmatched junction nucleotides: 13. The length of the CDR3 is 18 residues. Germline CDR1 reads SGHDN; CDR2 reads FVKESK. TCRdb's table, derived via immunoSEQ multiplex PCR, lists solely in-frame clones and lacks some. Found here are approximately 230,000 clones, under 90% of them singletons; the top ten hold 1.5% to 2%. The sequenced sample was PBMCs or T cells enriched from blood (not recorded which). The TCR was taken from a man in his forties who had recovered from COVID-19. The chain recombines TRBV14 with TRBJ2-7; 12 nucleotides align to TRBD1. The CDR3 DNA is TGTGCCAGCAGCTCCACCGGGACAGGGGGCGCGTCACCCTACGAGCAGTACTTC. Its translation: CASSSTGTGGASPYEQYF.